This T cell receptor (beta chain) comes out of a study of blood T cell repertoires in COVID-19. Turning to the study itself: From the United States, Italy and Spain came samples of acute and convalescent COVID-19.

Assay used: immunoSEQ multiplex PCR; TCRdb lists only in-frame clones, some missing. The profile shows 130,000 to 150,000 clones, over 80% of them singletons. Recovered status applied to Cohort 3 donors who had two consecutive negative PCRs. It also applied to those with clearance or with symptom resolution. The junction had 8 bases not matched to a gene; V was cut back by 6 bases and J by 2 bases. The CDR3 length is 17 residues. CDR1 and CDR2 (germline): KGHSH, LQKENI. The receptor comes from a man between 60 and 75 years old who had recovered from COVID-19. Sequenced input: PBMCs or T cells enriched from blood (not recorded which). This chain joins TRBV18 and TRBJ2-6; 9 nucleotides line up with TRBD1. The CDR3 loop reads CASSPGTGIPGANVLTF. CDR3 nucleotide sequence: TGTGCCAGCTCTCCCGGGACAGGGATCCCTGGGGCCAACGTCCTGACTTTC.